A selection of T cell receptor beta chains follows, all from one sample in a study of T cell responses to AZD1222 COVID-19 vaccine. Produced via immunoSEQ multiplex PCR; TCRdb's table is partial and in-frame only. Among about 200,000 clones listed, roughly nine tenths were seen once. The specimen was peripheral blood, collected 28 days after the second AZD1222 dose. The receptor set was obtained from an adult who received the AZD1222 COVID-19 vaccine. The CDR3 runs from the conserved cysteine through the conserved F or W. D genes are given only for firm matches. The size field is filled for only some rows; it gives once, few, many or a size class.

v_gene: TRBV29-1
abundance: .
j_gene: TRBJ2-1
d_gene: .
CDR3nt: TGCAGCGCTGGGACATCCCTTTACAATGAGCAGTTCTTC
CDR3aa: CSAGTSLYNEQFF

v_gene: TRBV24-1
abundance: .
j_gene: TRBJ1-2
d_gene: .
CDR3nt: TGTGCCACCAGTAATTTTCGGGGACATGGCTACACCTTC
CDR3aa: CATSNFRGHGYTF

v_gene: TRBV11-2
abundance: .
j_gene: TRBJ1-1
d_gene: TRBD1
CDR3nt: TGTGCCAGCAGCTCAGGACAGGGAGGTTTATCTAAAGCTTTCTTT
CDR3aa: CASSSGQGGLSKAFF

v_gene: TRBV9
abundance: once
j_gene: TRBJ2-3
d_gene: TRBD1
CDR3nt: TGTGCCAGCAGCGTAGCCAGGGGGCAAGGAGATACGCAGTATTTT
CDR3aa: CASSVARGQGDTQYF

v_gene: TRBV28
abundance: .
j_gene: TRBJ2-7
d_gene: .
CDR3nt: TGTGCCAGCAGTGCACAGGGTTACGAGCAGTACTTC
CDR3aa: CASSAQGYEQYF

v_gene: TRBV7-2
abundance: .
j_gene: TRBJ2-1
d_gene: TRBD2
CDR3nt: TGTGCCAGCAGTTGGACTAGCGGGAGGGGCAATGAGCAGTTCTTC
CDR3aa: CASSWTSGRGNEQFF

v_gene: TRBV28
abundance: .
j_gene: TRBJ1-6
d_gene: .
CDR3nt: TGTGCCAGCAGTGCATGGGGAACTCTTAATTCACCCCTCCACTTT
CDR3aa: CASSAWGTLNSPLHF

v_gene: TRBV30
abundance: once
j_gene: TRBJ1-2
d_gene: .
CDR3nt: TGTGCCTGGAGCCCGGACAGCTACTATGGCTACACCTTC
CDR3aa: CAWSPDSYYGYTF

v_gene: TRBV28
abundance: .
j_gene: TRBJ1-1
d_gene: TRBD1
CDR3nt: TGTGCCAGCAGAGCTTTGGGGACAGGCACTGAAGCTTTCTTT
CDR3aa: CASRALGTGTEAFF

v_gene: TRBV20-1
abundance: .
j_gene: TRBJ2-5
d_gene: .
CDR3nt: TGCAGTGCTAGAGTCGACGAGACCCAGTACTTC
CDR3aa: CSARVDETQYF

v_gene: TRBV6-1
abundance: .
j_gene: TRBJ2-7
d_gene: TRBD1
CDR3nt: TGTGCCAGCAGTGAGACAGGGTTAATCTCCTACGAGCAGTACTTC
CDR3aa: CASSETGLISYEQYF

v_gene: TRBV6-6
abundance: .
j_gene: TRBJ1-5
d_gene: .
CDR3nt: TGTGCCAGTCTCCTTTCGGGTCAGCCCCAGCATTTT
CDR3aa: CASLLSGQPQHF

v_gene: TRBV3-1/TRBV3-2
abundance: .
j_gene: TRBJ1-5
d_gene: .
CDR3nt: TGTGCCAGCAGCCAAGAGGGGAATCAGCCCCAGCATTTT
CDR3aa: CASSQEGNQPQHF

v_gene: TRBV5-1
abundance: .
j_gene: TRBJ1-6
d_gene: .
CDR3nt: TGCGCCAGCAGCTGGGGTGGTAATAATTCACCCCTCCACTTT
CDR3aa: CASSWGGNNSPLHF

v_gene: TRBV5-8
abundance: .
j_gene: TRBJ1-6
d_gene: TRBD1
CDR3nt: TGTGCCAGCAGCGCTAACACCGGGACAGGGTTTAATTCACCCCTCCACTTT
CDR3aa: CASSANTGTGFNSPLHF

v_gene: TRBV28
abundance: once
j_gene: TRBJ2-7
d_gene: TRBD2
CDR3nt: TGTGCCAGCAGGGGCGAGGAGCGGGGCGCCTACGAGCAGTACTTC
CDR3aa: CASRGEERGAYEQYF

v_gene: TRBV5-1
abundance: .
j_gene: TRBJ2-1
d_gene: .
CDR3nt: TGCGCCAGCAGGGAGGAGGGTGGAGCCAATGAGCAGTTCTTC
CDR3aa: CASREEGGANEQFF

v_gene: TRBV24-1
abundance: .
j_gene: TRBJ2-5
d_gene: .
CDR3nt: TGTGCCACCAGTCGCGGGGGCACTTTGCAAGAGACCCAGTACTTC
CDR3aa: CATSRGGTLQETQYF

v_gene: TRBV10-3
abundance: .
j_gene: TRBJ2-7
d_gene: .
CDR3nt: TGTGCCATCGGAGGTAGCGGTACCTACGAGCAGTACTTC
CDR3aa: CAIGGSGTYEQYF

v_gene: TRBV14
abundance: .
j_gene: TRBJ1-1
d_gene: .
CDR3nt: TGTGCCAGCATCTCACCAGCCAAGGGAGAATTGTCTGAAGCTTTCTTT
CDR3aa: CASISPAKGELSEAFF

v_gene: TRBV6-5
abundance: .
j_gene: TRBJ1-2
d_gene: .
CDR3nt: TGTGCCACCCAGAGTCCGCGGGGGGTTAACTATGGCTACACCTTC
CDR3aa: CATQSPRGVNYGYTF

v_gene: TRBV7-9
abundance: .
j_gene: TRBJ1-5
d_gene: .
CDR3nt: TGTGCCAGCAGCTTAGGGGTCAATCAGCCCCAGCATTTT
CDR3aa: CASSLGVNQPQHF

v_gene: TRBV19
abundance: .
j_gene: TRBJ1-5
d_gene: TRBD1
CDR3nt: TGTGCCAGTAGCCCTGACAGGGGGCAACGTCAGCCCCAGCATTTT
CDR3aa: CASSPDRGQRQPQHF

v_gene: TRBV10-3
abundance: .
j_gene: TRBJ2-2
d_gene: .
CDR3nt: TGTGCCACCAACCCTTATCGAGGCCTCAACACCGGGGAGCTGTTTTTT
CDR3aa: CATNPYRGLNTGELFF

v_gene: TRBV11-1
abundance: .
j_gene: TRBJ2-1
d_gene: .
CDR3nt: TGTGCCAGCAGCCCCAGACTAGTACAGGCCAATGAGCAGTTCTTC
CDR3aa: CASSPRLVQANEQFF

v_gene: TRBV5-4
abundance: .
j_gene: TRBJ2-7
d_gene: .
CDR3nt: TGTGCCAGCAGTTCCGGTCGGGGCAGAAACGAGCAGTACTTC
CDR3aa: CASSSGRGRNEQYF